The present T cell receptor beta chain was sequenced within a study of cytomegalovirus exposure and HLA in healthy donors. Notes on the study in general: Cytomegalovirus-associated status was assigned to about 170 TCR beta chains. Whilst most TCR sequences proved rare, a subset of public TCRs occurred across many donors.

The PCR had 60 Vbeta and 13 Jbeta primers. The repertoire was sequenced with immunoSEQ multiplex PCR; TCRdb's copy has only in-frame clones and lacks some. The sample contains some 200,000 clones, approximately 81% of which appear only once. This clone was recorded a few times. The antigen remains unidentified. This sequence originates from a man aged 45 to 65 in good health and CMV-seronegative. The sequencing sample was made of PBMCs.

The CDR3 sequence: CASSPGQRDSPLHF. CDR3 in DNA: TGCGCCAGCAGCCCGGGACAGCGAGATTCACCCCTCCACTTT. This sequence joins TRBV5-1 and TRBJ1-6; 7 bases match TRBD1. The CDR3 has 14 residues. Unmatched junction bases numbered 6, after V lost 4 bases and J lost 8 bases. The germline V gene encodes CDR1 SGHRS and CDR2 YFSETQ. The variable domain in full, completed from reference TRBV5-1 and TRBJ1-6, reads KAGVTQTPRYLIKTRGQQVTLSCSPISGHRSVSWYQQTPGQGLQFLFEYFSETQRNKGNFPGRFSGRQFSNSRSEMNVSTLELGDSALYLCASSPGQRDSPLHFGNGTRLTVT.